This passage covers 13 T cell receptor beta chains from one sample sequenced in a study of cytomegalovirus exposure and HLA in healthy donors. Primers: 60 Vbeta forward and 13 Jbeta reverse. Clones were read by immunoSEQ multiplex PCR, and TCRdb kept only the in-frame ones, dropping some. The sample includes approximately 150,000 clones, around 80% seen only once; the top ten take 1.9%. Sequencing input: PBMCs. The receptors were gathered from a human donor in good health.

V and J are TRBV4-3 and TRBJ2-1; tentative D call: TRBD2 (5 bases). Looked up from germline, CDR1 is LGHNA and CDR2 is YSLEER. The V end was cut by 3 bases, the J end by 3 bases, with 12 bases between. The CDR3 spans 15 residues. CDR3 nucleotide sequence: TGCGCCAGCAGCCAGGTAGCCCGGGACTACAATGAGCAGTTCTTC. This sequence encodes CASSQVARDYNEQFF.

V and J are TRBV4-3 and TRBJ1-1; no clear D gene. CDR3 length equals 15 residues. CDR1 and CDR2 (germline): LGHNA, YSLEER. V lost 1 base to trimming and J lost 6 bases, with 15 bases between them. DNA for the CDR3: TGCGCCAGCAGCCAAGGATTGGTAGAGAAGCCTGAAGCTTTCTTT. Encoded protein: CASSQGLVEKPEAFF.

This clone was observed a handful of times. This sequence joins TRBV4-1 and TRBJ1-6; 9 positions agree with TRBD1. Losses at the gene ends were 1 base for V and 9 bases for J; bases not matched to a gene: 10. CDR1 MGHRA and CDR2 YSYEKL come from the germline V gene. This CDR3 is built from 17 residues. The CDR3 bases are TGCGCCAGCAGCCAAGGGGGACAGGGCCGTGCGGGTTCACCCCTCCACTTT. Protein product: CASSQGGQGRAGSPLHF.

In this sample, this clone turned up once. The J gene is TRBJ1-1, the V gene TRBV6-1; no clear D gene. With 7 bases removed from V and 0 bases from J, the gap between germline ends came to 15 bases. The germline gives CDR1 MNHNS, CDR2 SASEGT. CDR3 length: 15 residues. The CDR3 nucleotides are TGTGCCAGCACCGCGGGTTACGAAGTGAACACTGAAGCTTTCTTT. Protein: CASTAGYEVNTEAFF.

V usage is TRBV27 and J usage is TRBJ2-5; TRBD2 matches 8 bases. The CDR3 extends over 16 amino acids. Germline loops: CDR1 MNHEY, CDR2 SMNVEV (reference sequence). J was trimmed by 5 bases and V by 3 bases; bases with no gene match: 11. CDR3 protein: CASSFTHGGASETQYF. In nucleotides, the CDR3 is TGTGCCAGCAGTTTCACCCACGGGGGGGCCAGTGAGACCCAGTACTTC.

This clone showed up just a few times. The chain employs TRBV5-6 and TRBJ2-7; a possible D gene is TRBD1 (6 bases). This CDR3 spans 16 amino acids. V was cut by 4 bases and J by 6 bases, with 23 bases left in between. Germline CDR1 is SGHDT and CDR2 is YYEEEE. The CDR3 nucleotides are TGTGCCAGCAGCCCCGGAGAAGGACAGCTTGGTGTCGAGCAGTACTTC. It codes for CASSPGEGQLGVEQYF. Full variable domain (missing parts from reference TRBV5-6 and TRBJ2-7): DAGVTQSPTHLIKTRGQQVTLRCSPKSGHDTVSWYQQALGQGPQFIFQYYEEEERQRGNFPDRFSGHQFPNYSSELNVNALLLGDSALYLCASSPGEGQLGVEQYFGPGTRLTVT.

This clone was observed a handful of times. The rearrangement uses TRBV7-9 and TRBJ2-1, with a tentative D call TRBD2 (5 bases). Trimming pared 1 base from V and 9 bases from J, leaving 13 bases between. The CDR3 contains 14 residues. Germline lookup yields CDR1 SEHNR and CDR2 FQNEAQ (reference sequence). The CDR3 protein is CASSLVASTPEQFF. The DNA of the CDR3 is TGTGCCAGCAGCTTAGTGGCTAGCACCCCTGAGCAGTTCTTC.

The J gene is TRBJ2-7, the V gene TRBV29-1; TRBD1 aligns across 7 bases. This CDR3 contains 12 residues. Germline trimming cut 8 bases from V and 1 base from J; bases unmatched to any gene: 5. CDR1 and CDR2 from the germline V gene are SQVTM and ANQGSEA. The CDR3 sequence is CSTRDRSYEQYF. The CDR3 DNA follows: TGCAGCACCCGGGACAGATCCTACGAGCAGTACTTC.

Only a few counts were recorded for this clone. The chain has TRBV7-2 and TRBJ2-7; maybe TRBD2 (6 bases). V dropped 1 base and J dropped 11 bases, with 15 bases sitting between them. The CDR3 runs 13 residues. Germline lookup yields CDR1 SGHTA and CDR2 FQGNSA. The DNA of the CDR3 is TGTGCCAGCAGCTTAGATAAGACTAGATTCAAGTACTTC. Encoded protein: CASSLDKTRFKYF. Based on the CDR3 plus reference TRBV7-2 and TRBJ2-7, the full variable domain is GAGVSQSPSNKVTEKGKDVELRCDPISGHTALYWYRQSLGQGLEFLIYFQGNSAPDKSGLPSDRFSAERTGGSVSTLTIQRTQQEDSAVYLCASSLDKTRFKYFGPGTRLTVT.

This clone was recorded a few times. The same CDR3 also results from other DNA sequences found in this sample. The chain recombines TRBV14 with TRBJ2-7; TRBD1 is a possible D gene (5 bases). The germline V gene has CDR1 SGHDN and CDR2 FVKESK. The CDR3 is 14 amino acids. V lost 4 bases to trimming and J lost 2 bases, with 12 bases between them. CDR3 loop: CASSLDSLTYEQYF. In DNA form, the CDR3 reads TGTGCCAGCAGCCTCGACAGCCTCACCTACGAGCAGTACTTC.

The chain combines TRBV7-9 with TRBJ1-3, with TRBD1 identical over 9 bases. Germline CDR1 and CDR2: SEHNR and FQNEAQ (reference sequence). The CDR3 length is 17 residues. V was clipped by 6 bases and J by 4 bases; unmatched bases: 13. CDR3 nucleotide sequence: TGTGCCAGCAGGTCAAGCTCCGGGACAGGGCCAGGAAACACCATATATTTT. Translating it yields CASRSSSGTGPGNTIYF.

J is TRBJ2-3 and V is TRBV5-6; a possible D gene is TRBD2 (6 bases). V shed 1 base and J shed 6 bases, with 9 bases lying between them. This CDR3 region has 13 residues. From germline, CDR1 is SGHDT and CDR2 YYEEEE. The CDR3 spells CASSLRGYDTQYF. Here the CDR3 DNA reads TGTGCCAGCAGCTTGCGGGGGTATGATACGCAGTATTTT.

The V call is TRBV5-1, the J call TRBJ2-4; D remains unclear. This CDR3 is built from 14 residues. V dropped 5 bases and J dropped 8 bases, with 17 bases sitting between them. CDR1 is SGHRS, CDR2 YFSETQ, per germline. CDR3 in DNA: TGCGCCAGCAGATCAGGCGCCAGGTTGGACATTCAGTACTTC. The encoded protein is CASRSGARLDIQYF.